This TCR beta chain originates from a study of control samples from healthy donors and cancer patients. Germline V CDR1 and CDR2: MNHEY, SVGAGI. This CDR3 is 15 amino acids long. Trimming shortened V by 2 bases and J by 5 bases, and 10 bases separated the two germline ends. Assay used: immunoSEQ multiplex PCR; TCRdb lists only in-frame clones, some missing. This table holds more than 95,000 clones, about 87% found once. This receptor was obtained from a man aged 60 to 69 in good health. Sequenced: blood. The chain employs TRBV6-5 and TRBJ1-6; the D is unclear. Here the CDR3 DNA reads TGTGCCAGCAGTTACGGGTATAACGATAATTCACCCCTCCACTTT. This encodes CASSYGYNDNSPLHF.